The T cell receptor beta chain described here comes from a study of cytomegalovirus exposure and HLA in healthy donors. The overall study: The roughly 110 validation repertoires were reported in a later analysis to have been generated on the same platform as the roughly 670 first-cohort repertoires. Study observations and caveats: High sensitivity and specificity were reportedly achieved when the classifier diagnosed cytomegalovirus status. The tendency of first-cohort TCR clusters to co-occur in the 120 validation repertoires was identified by a subsequent analysis.

The data were produced by immunoSEQ multiplex PCR, yet TCRdb's version contains in-frame clones alone and is incomplete. The table records about 130,000 clones, about 94% of them present only once. The donors were part of the roughly 120-subject validation cohort, which stood apart from the roughly 700-subject first cohort. The J segment lost 3 bases and the V segment lost 3 bases, leaving 10 bases of the junction unmatched. There are 16 residues in the CDR3. From germline, CDR1 is LNHDA and CDR2 SQIVND (reference sequence). On this clone: As yet, its antigen is unknown.

V gene TRBV19 combines with J gene TRBJ2-5; 7 bases agree with TRBD2. Sequencing used PBMCs. The clonotype originates from a woman under 30 in good health and CMV-seronegative. The CDR3 sequence is CASSIRVAGVKETQYF. The CDR3 DNA reads TGTGCCAGTAGTATTCGAGTAGCGGGCGTCAAAGAGACCCAGTACTTC. The entire variable domain, with the rest obtained from reference TRBV19 and TRBJ2-5, is as follows: DGGITQSPKYLFRKEGQNVTLSCEQNLNHDAMYWYRQDPGQGLRLIYYSQIVNDFQKGDIAEGYSVSREKKESFPLTVTSAQKNPTAFYLCASSIRVAGVKETQYFGPGTRLLVL.